Listed below are T cell receptor beta chains from one sample, sequenced in a study of shared clonotypes between healthy human individuals. TCRdb keeps only in-frame clones here, not all; method: immunoSEQ multiplex PCR. The table shows over 750,000 clones, with 90% to 97% occurring only once. The sequenced sample consisted of naive CD8+ T cells sorted from blood. The receptors come from a man aged 25-40 years in good health. The CDR3 runs from the conserved cysteine through the conserved F or W. Each record gives: D gene, J gene, clone size, V gene, CDR3 DNA, CDR3 protein. A D gene is named only where the DNA matches it firmly. For some rows the clone size is stated as once, few or many, or as a class when expanded; others skip it.

TRBD2	TRBJ2-7	-	TRBV2	TGTGCCAGCAGTGAAGTACCTAGCGGGAGCCACGAGCAGTACTTC	CASSEVPSGSHEQYF
-	TRBJ2-2	-	TRBV12-5	TGTGCTAGTGGTTTGTTGTCCGGGGAGCTGTTTTTT	CASGLLSGELFF
TRBD1	TRBJ1-2	once	TRBV7-9	TGTGCCAGCAGCCCCACCTCGGGACAGATTAACTATGGCTACACCTTC	CASSPTSGQINYGYTF
-	TRBJ2-2	-	TRBV30	TGTGCCTGGAGTGTAGTTGCCGGGGAGCTGTTTTTT	CAWSVVAGELFF
TRBD2	TRBJ2-5	-	TRBV29-1	TGCAGCGTTGGTCTAGCGGGAGGGGGAGAGACCCAGTACTTC	CSVGLAGGGETQYF
TRBD1	TRBJ2-1	-	TRBV6-6	TGTGCCAGCTCCCCGGGACAGGTCAATGAGCAGTTCTTC	CASSPGQVNEQFF
TRBD2	TRBJ2-1	once	TRBV11-3	TGTGCCAGCAGCGGGAGGACTAGCAGTGGTGAGCAGTTCTTC	CASSGRTSSGEQFF
TRBD2	TRBJ2-2	-	TRBV4-1	TGCGCCAGCAGCCAGATACTAGCGGGAGGGCCTGGCGGGGAGCTGTTTTTT	CASSQILAGGPGGELFF
TRBD1	TRBJ1-1	-	TRBV2	TGTGCCAGCAGTAAGACAGGGGGCTCTGAAGCTTTCTTT	CASSKTGGSEAFF
TRBD2	TRBJ2-1	-	TRBV9	TGTGCCAGCAGCTCTTTGCTAGCGGGAGGAAATGAGCAGTTCTTC	CASSSLLAGGNEQFF
-	TRBJ2-7	-	TRBV6-5	TGTGCCAGCAGTTTTGGTGCAGGGAGCTCCTACGAGCAGTACTTC	CASSFGAGSSYEQYF